This passage covers 8 T cell receptor beta chains from one sample sequenced in a study of T cells in Graves' hyperthyroidism and ophthalmopathy. RNA transcripts gave rise to amplified TCR beta CDR3 regions. The primer set for the first-round RT-PCR of the TCR CDR3 was HTBI. TCRdb used MiXCR to reprocess the multiplex PCR reads, holding one entry per CDR3 protein. The sample includes nearly 750,000 distinct CDR3 sequences, roughly a third of them seen just once. Sequenced material: blood. These receptor sequences come from a woman in her 40s with Graves' hyperthyroidism.

V is TRBV29-1 and J is TRBJ2-5; tentative D call: TRBD2 (6 bases). In germline, CDR1 is SQVTM, CDR2 ANQGSEA. CDR3 length: 15 residues. The germline V and J ends were trimmed by 3 bases and 4 bases, with 18 bases remaining between them. The DNA of the CDR3 is TGCAGCGTTGAGGATCTATCGGGACTGGGAGAGACCCAGTACTTC. Protein: CSVEDLSGLGETQYF.

The table lists this clonotype with many counts. The genes are TRBV7-2 and TRBJ1-2; D not resolved. Germline CDR1 and CDR2: SGHTA and FQGNSA. V dropped 2 bases and J dropped 1 base, with 8 bases sitting between them. This CDR3 comprises 14 residues. CDR3 protein: CASSLQWINYGYTF. In nucleotides, the CDR3 is TGTGCCAGCAGCTTACAATGGATTAACTATGGCTACACCTTC.

This rearrangement joins TRBV10-3 to TRBJ2-7, with 11 bases that match TRBD1. Germline CDR1 and CDR2: ENHRY and SYGVKD. The ends lost 5 bases at V and 3 bases at J; junction bases unmatched: 6. The CDR3 length is 15 residues. This chain's CDR3 is CAISPGQGDGYEQYF. The CDR3, as DNA: TGTGCCATCAGTCCGGGACAGGGGGACGGCTACGAGCAGTACTTC.

This clonotype was seen many times. The chain combines TRBV5-1 with TRBJ1-4; maybe TRBD1 (5 bases). The CDR3 length is 13 residues. CDR1 is SGHRS, CDR2 YFSETQ, per germline. Trimming pared 4 bases from V and 5 bases from J, leaving 9 bases between. CDR3 sequence: CASSEGPNEKLFF. The DNA of the CDR3 is TGCGCCAGCAGCGAGGGACCGAATGAAAAACTGTTTTTT.

This clonotype was counted many times. V and J are TRBV7-2 and TRBJ1-6; 9 bases map to TRBD1. The germline V gene has CDR1 SGHTA and CDR2 FQGNSA. There are 15 residues in the CDR3. The J segment lost 7 bases and the V segment lost 4 bases, leaving 5 bases of the junction unmatched. The CDR3 sequence is CASSSPTGGNSPLHF. Here the CDR3 DNA reads TGTGCCAGCAGCTCCCCGACAGGGGGAAATTCACCCCTCCACTTT.

This rearrangement joins TRBV12-5 to TRBJ1-6; tentative D call: TRBD1 (5 bases). Trimming took 4 bases from V and 7 from J, leaving 20 bases between them. This CDR3 is 17 amino acids long. Germline loops: CDR1 LGHNT, CDR2 FRNRAP. DNA of the CDR3: TGTGCTAGTGGTTCCGGCGAGGTTGGACACGCAAATTCACCCCTCCACTTT. It encodes CASGSGEVGHANSPLHF.

This clonotype showed up many times. J is TRBJ1-1 and V is TRBV5-4; 7 nucleotides match TRBD1. This CDR3 has 14 residues. Germline CDR1 is SGHNT and CDR2 is YYREEE (reference sequence). Trimming cost V 4 bases and J 2 bases; bases outside gene matches: 5. The CDR3 coding sequence is TGTGCCAGCAGCCAACGACAGGGAAACACTGAAGCTTTCTTT. It codes for CASSQRQGNTEAFF. The whole variable domain, remainder taken from reference TRBV5-4 and TRBJ1-1, is ETGVTQSPTHLIKTRGQQVTLRCSSQSGHNTVSWYQQALGQGPQFIFQYYREEENGRGNFPPRFSGLQFPNYSSELNVNALELDDSALYLCASSQRQGNTEAFFGQGTRLTVV.

The V call is TRBV7-2, the J call TRBJ2-7, with D tentatively TRBD1 (6 bases). V dropped 7 bases and J dropped 2 bases, with 12 bases sitting between them. There are 13 residues in the CDR3. The V gene's germline CDR1 is SGHTA and CDR2 FQGNSA. The CDR3 sequence is CASTSGGPYEQYF. For the CDR3, the DNA is TGTGCCAGCACCTCTGGGGGCCCCTACGAGCAGTACTTC.